The rows below give T cell receptor beta chains drawn from one sample of a study of Ad26.COV2.S vaccination and SARS-CoV-2 variants. Assay used: immunoSEQ multiplex PCR; TCRdb lists only in-frame clones, some missing. The sample consists of around 320,000 clones, over 80% of them appearing once. The sample here was peripheral blood, taken in a trial of Ad26.COV2.S vaccine versus placebo. Receptors were obtained from a person between 18 and 59 years old who received the Ad26.COV2.S COVID-19 vaccine or a placebo. The conserved cysteine and the conserved F or W are not part of the CDR3 here. Fields, in order: V gene, J gene, clone size, CDR3 protein. Clone size, where shown, is once, few, many, or a class for clones that have expanded.

TRBV3-1/TRBV3-2	TRBJ2-1	-	ASSAERGYNEQF
TRBV18	TRBJ1-1	-	ASSPVVFVGGQDTEAF
TRBV9	TRBJ2-7	-	ASSVAGAGGNYEQY
TRBV4-1	TRBJ2-7	-	ASSQDDTYLWYEQY
TRBV28	TRBJ2-7	once	ASSSHRVASYEQY
TRBV30	TRBJ1-3	-	AWSVIHRALGNTIY
TRBV19	TRBJ2-7	-	ASSIGIGTGYEQY
TRBV11-2	TRBJ2-7	-	ASSPINRDRRLSYEQY
TRBV15	TRBJ2-6	-	ATAEGNGANVLT
TRBV7-2	TRBJ2-1	-	ASSSSGLAGGSLRV
TRBV6-4	TRBJ1-1	-	ASSFLSPRTGEVGTEAF
TRBV5-6	TRBJ2-7	-	ASSLGALADEQY
TRBV7-2	TRBJ2-3	-	ASSLQGGTQY
TRBV19	TRBJ1-1	-	ASGAGEAF
TRBV7-2	TRBJ1-5	-	ASSLEGYQPQH
TRBV7-9	TRBJ1-4	-	ASSPRDRKDEKLF
TRBV3-1/TRBV3-2	TRBJ2-7	-	ASREAGYPYEQY
TRBV24-1	TRBJ2-5	-	ATSETGFATETQY
TRBV9	TRBJ2-2	-	ASSVATPGLAGRFGGELF
TRBV20-1	TRBJ2-3	-	SASSPNTDTQY
TRBV11-1	TRBJ2-3	once	ASSPRQLASTDTQY
TRBV27	TRBJ2-7	-	ASSLLQGATYEQY
TRBV6-6	TRBJ1-2	-	ASSYSGTGGGGYT
TRBV5-1	TRBJ2-1	-	ASSLDPAGGFYEQF
TRBV6-5	TRBJ2-3	-	ASSDSGPGTDTQY
TRBV11-2	TRBJ1-5	few	ASSRGQGASQPQH
TRBV27	TRBJ2-1	-	ASSSRTGRGAYNEQF
TRBV28	TRBJ1-4	few	ASSFTSNNEKLF
TRBV5-5	TRBJ1-2	few	ASSPGTLRHGYT
TRBV5-1	TRBJ1-1	once	ASTRDGMNTEAF
TRBV28	TRBJ1-2	-	ASSLSLREGGLR
TRBV29-1	TRBJ2-2	-	SVGRQANTGELF
TRBV6-5	TRBJ2-1	-	ALLAGVTEQF
TRBV11-2	TRBJ2-6	-	ASSSHGVGANVLT
TRBV6-6	TRBJ2-3	-	ASKWGDRRSDTQY
TRBV5-1	TRBJ2-2	few	ASRTGTGANTGELF
TRBV2	TRBJ2-3	-	ASAGTGGSQDTDTQY
TRBV27	TRBJ1-5	-	ASSPSRGGNQPQH
TRBV5-4	TRBJ2-2	few	ASSPPKGTGELF
TRBV5-4	TRBJ2-2	-	ASSLGLAGGKTGELF
TRBV13	TRBJ2-3	-	ASIKTGGGSTDTQY
TRBV28	TRBJ1-2	-	ASSFDSYGYT
TRBV7-3	TRBJ2-1	-	ASSLLLSSYNEQF